The next 6 T cell receptor beta chains were all read from a single sample in a study of blood T cell repertoires in COVID-19. Sequencing was performed with immunoSEQ multiplex PCR; in TCRdb, only in-frame clones are kept and a portion is missing. The table records approximately 130,000 clones, roughly four fifths of them present only once. Material for sequencing was PBMCs or T cells enriched from blood (not recorded which). These receptor sequences come from a man between 25 and 39 years old who had recovered from COVID-19.

The chain employs TRBV23-1 and TRBJ2-3; 9 bases are a match to TRBD2. TRBV23-1 is known as an ORF, though its function is uncertain. After removal of 3 bases from V and 5 bases from J, the junction contained 9 bases not matched to a gene. The CDR3 is made up of 16 amino acids. The CDR3 DNA is TGCGCCAGCAGTCAGACGACTAGCGGCAAGGTAGATACGCAGTATTTT. Its translation: CASSQTTSGKVDTQYF.

This chain links TRBV9 with TRBJ2-7, with D perhaps TRBD1 (5 bases). CDR3 size: 15 residues. V gave up 4 bases and J gave up 4 bases, with 18 bases separating them. Germline V gene sequence: CDR1 SGDLS, CDR2 YYNGEE. The CDR3 DNA sequence: TGTGCCAGCAGCAATCAGCCCGACAGTGATTACGAGCAGTACTTC. This codes for CASSNQPDSDYEQYF.

The chain combines TRBV10-2 with TRBJ2-3; tentatively, D is TRBD1 (5 bases). Germline CDR1 reads WSHSY; CDR2 reads SAAADI. The V end was cut by 6 bases, the J end by 5 bases, with 6 bases between. This CDR3 is built from 11 residues. This chain's CDR3 is CASSTGDTQYF. The CDR3 DNA reads as TGCGCCAGCAGCACAGGAGATACGCAGTATTTT.

In this sample, this clone turned up once. The rearrangement links TRBV12-5 to TRBJ1-2, with 8 bases identical to TRBD1. The V gene end was trimmed by 1 base and the J gene end by 4 bases; junction bases not matched to a gene: 8. Germline CDR1 reads LGHNT; CDR2 reads FRNRAP. The CDR3 runs 16 residues. CDR3 DNA sequence: TGTGCTAGTGGTTTGGCCGCCCAGGGGGCTGGCTATGGCTACACCTTC. Translation: CASGLAAQGAGYGYTF.

The chain uses TRBV6-5 and TRBJ2-4, with D tentatively TRBD2 (5 bases). The length of the CDR3 is 13 residues. V was clipped by 8 bases and J by 3 bases, with 11 bases between them. CDR1 and CDR2 from the germline V gene are MNHEY and SVGAGI. In DNA, the CDR3 is TGTGCCAGCCGGGGATCCGGCAAAAACATTCAGTACTTC. Encoded protein: CASRGSGKNIQYF.

The gene calls are TRBV5-4 and TRBJ2-2; D is undetermined. Per the germline V gene, CDR1 is SGHNT and CDR2 is YYREEE (reference sequence). Deletions cut 0 bases from V and 1 base from J, with 4 bases between. CDR3 length: 14 residues. The CDR3 nucleotides are TGTGCCAGCAGCTTGGGCAGGAACACCGGGGAGCTGTTTTTT. This sequence encodes CASSLGRNTGELFF. The whole variable domain, filled in from reference TRBV5-4 and TRBJ2-2, reads ETGVTQSPTHLIKTRGQQVTLRCSSQSGHNTVSWYQQALGQGPQFIFQYYREEENGRGNFPPRFSGLQFPNYSSELNVNALELDDSALYLCASSLGRNTGELFFGEGSRLTVL.